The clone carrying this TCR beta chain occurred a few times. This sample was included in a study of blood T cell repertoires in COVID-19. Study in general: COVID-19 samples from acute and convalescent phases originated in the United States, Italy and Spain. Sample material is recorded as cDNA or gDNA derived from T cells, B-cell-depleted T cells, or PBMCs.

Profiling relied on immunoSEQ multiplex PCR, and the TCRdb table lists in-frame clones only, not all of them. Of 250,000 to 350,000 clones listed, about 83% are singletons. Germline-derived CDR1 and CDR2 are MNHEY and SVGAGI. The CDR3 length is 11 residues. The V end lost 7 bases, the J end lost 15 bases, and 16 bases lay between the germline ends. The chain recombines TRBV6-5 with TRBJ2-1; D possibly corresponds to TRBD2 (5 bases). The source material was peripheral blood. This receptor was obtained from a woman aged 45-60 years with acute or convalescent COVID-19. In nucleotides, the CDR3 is TGTGCCAGCACCTACCACGGACTGTGGTTCTTC. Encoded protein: CASTYHGLWFF.